This TCR beta chain was documented in a study of T cells in Graves' hyperthyroidism and ophthalmopathy. Graves' hyperthyroidism was deemed stable given no ophthalmopathy progression within 18 months. Clinical symptoms, serum thyroxine and TRAb, thyroid ultrasound and orbital computed tomography were used for the diagnoses. RNA transcripts yielded amplified TCR beta CDR3 regions. HTBI primers were used for first-round RT-PCR of the TCR CDR3. Via MiXCR, TCRdb re-called the multiplex PCR reads, giving one row per CDR3 protein. Of some 270,000 distinct CDR3 sequences listed, 12% to 15% are singletons. V was trimmed by 0 bases and J by 5 bases, leaving 11 bases between them. The CDR3 contains 14 residues. Germline CDR1 is SEHNR and CDR2 is FQNEAQ (reference sequence). Overall study results and limits: Ophthalmopathy was identified by the model a median about 6 months ahead of onset. Most expanded thyroid clonotypes above 0.001 also appeared in blood.

Concerning this clonotype itself: The antigen is unknown.

The sample consisted of blood. The chain uses TRBV7-9 and TRBJ2-7; no reliable D call. The TCR comes from a woman aged 40-49 years with Graves' hyperthyroidism. The CDR3 nucleotides are TGTGCCAGCAGCTTAGCAAGGTCGGCTCACGAGCAGTACTTC. It codes for CASSLARSAHEQYF.